These 12 T cell receptor beta chains originate from one sample sequenced in a study of blood T cell repertoires in COVID-19. Clones were read by immunoSEQ multiplex PCR, and TCRdb kept only the in-frame ones, dropping some. The data show 80,000 to 100,000 clones, with about nine tenths seen just once and 1.5% to 2% held by the top ten. The sequencing sample was made of peripheral blood. Receptor source: a man aged 60-69 years with acute or convalescent COVID-19.

This rearrangement joins TRBV20-1 to TRBJ1-1; D remains ambiguous. This CDR3 spans 11 amino acids. Germline CDR1 and CDR2: DFQATT and SNEGSKA (reference sequence). Trimming removed 8 bases at V and 2 bases at J, with 9 bases between. This CDR3 reads CSNTVNTEAFF. The CDR3 coding sequence is TGCAGTAACACAGTAAACACTGAAGCTTTCTTT.

The gene calls are TRBV6-5 and TRBJ1-1; 9 nucleotides agree with TRBD1. The V segment lost 6 bases and the J segment 6 bases; nucleotides outside the gene matches: 5. Germline loops: CDR1 MNHEY, CDR2 SVGAGI. The CDR3 length is 13 residues. The CDR3 nucleotides read TGTGCCAGCAGGGGGACAGGGTTACCTGAAGCTTTCTTT. Translation gives CASRGTGLPEAFF.

The J gene is TRBJ1-6, the V gene TRBV11-2; D might be TRBD1 (5 bases). Germline V CDR1 and CDR2: SGHAT, FQNNGV. This CDR3 is 16 amino acids long. Trimming took off 4 bases at V and 6 bases at J, with 16 bases between the two ends. The CDR3 DNA reads TGTGCCAGCAGCTGGGTGGGGACTATGGGTAATTCACCCCTCCACTTT. Residues: CASSWVGTMGNSPLHF. Filled out from reference TRBV11-2 and TRBJ1-6, the complete variable domain reads EAGVAQSPRYKIIEKRQSVAFWCNPISGHATLYWYQQILGQGPKLLIQFQNNGVVDDSQLPKDRFSAERLKGVDSTLKIQPAKLEDSAVYLCASSWVGTMGNSPLHFGNGTRLTVT.

The chain joins TRBV7-8 to TRBJ2-7; 7 bases map to TRBD1. This CDR3 region has 15 residues. After removal of 4 bases from V and 3 bases from J, the junction contained 9 bases not matched to a gene. The germline V gene has CDR1 SGHVS and CDR2 FQNEAQ. The CDR3 loop reads CASSSRDRINYEQYF. The CDR3, as DNA: TGTGCCAGCAGCTCTAGGGACAGAATAAACTACGAGCAGTACTTC.

The chain joins TRBV25-1 to TRBJ1-1, with 7 bases identical to TRBD1. In germline, CDR1 is MGHDK, CDR2 SYGVNS. The CDR3 contains 13 residues. The V and J ends lost 3 bases and 8 bases, in that order; junction bases with no gene match: 6. CDR3 in amino acids: CASSDPDRIEAFF. The CDR3 DNA reads TGTGCCAGCAGTGACCCGGACAGGATAGAAGCTTTCTTT.

V and J are TRBV3-1 (or the pseudogene TRBV3-2) and TRBJ2-1; 12 bases map to TRBD2. Unmatched junction bases numbered 4, after V lost 4 bases and J lost 6 bases. The CDR3 totals 15 residues. The germline gives CDR1 LGHDT, CDR2 YNNKEL (reference sequence). Here the CDR3 DNA reads TGTGCCAGCAGCCCGGCTAGCGGGGGGGCCAATGAGCAGTTCTTC. Translating it yields CASSPASGGANEQFF.

The chain is built from TRBV5-1 and TRBJ1-6, with 9 bases matching TRBD1. V lost 4 bases to trimming and J lost 7 bases; unmatched junction nucleotides: 6. Germline V CDR1 and CDR2: SGHRS, YFSETQ. This CDR3 contains 15 residues. CDR3 in amino acids: CASSQSTGGNSPLHF. The CDR3 coding sequence is TGCGCCAGCAGCCAATCGACAGGGGGGAATTCACCCCTCCACTTT.

V and J are TRBV12-3 or TRBV12-4 and TRBJ2-7; 8 bases align to TRBD1. The V and J ends lost 6 bases and 6 bases, in that order; junction bases with no gene match: 7. The CDR3 is made up of 13 amino acids. CDR3: CASSLIDRGEQYF. CDR3 DNA: TGTGCCAGCAGCCTAATTGACAGGGGCGAGCAGTACTTC.

V gene TRBV2 combines with J gene TRBJ2-7, with D perhaps TRBD2 (5 bases). The ends were cut back, 6 bases at V and 7 bases at J, with 16 bases in the middle. Germline CDR1 reads SNHLY; CDR2 reads FYNNEI. This CDR3 has 13 residues. In DNA, the CDR3 is TGTGCCAGCAGGAGGGTCCCGGCGGGTGAGCAGTACTTC. It is translated as CASRRVPAGEQYF.

The J gene is TRBJ1-2, the V gene TRBV10-3, with 7 positions matching TRBD1. The CDR3 length is 14 residues. After removal of 6 bases from V and 5 bases from J, the junction contained 9 bases not matched to a gene. Germline CDR1 reads ENHRY; CDR2 reads SYGVKD. CDR3 nucleotide sequence: TGTGCCATCAGGTCACAGGGGATGATATATGGCTACACCTTC. This codes for CAIRSQGMIYGYTF.

The gene calls are TRBV5-6 and TRBJ1-2; the D is unclear. Per germline, CDR1 SGHDT and CDR2 YYEEEE. This CDR3 comprises 15 residues. Trimming cost V 4 bases and J 0 bases, with 13 bases left between them. DNA for the CDR3: TGTGCCAGCAGCCAGCGTGCGGGAGCTAACTATGGCTACACCTTC. Translating gives CASSQRAGANYGYTF.

The chain couples TRBV6-5 to TRBJ2-5; D not resolved. V shed 5 bases and J shed 5 bases, with 9 bases lying between them. CDR3 length: 12 amino acids. Per germline, CDR1 MNHEY and CDR2 SVGAGI. The CDR3 sequence: CASSKIQETQYF. CDR3 in DNA: TGTGCCAGCAGTAAAATACAGGAGACCCAGTACTTC.